The entry below describes one TCR beta chain. Source study methods: Using reference gene primer amplification, nucleated cell counts were estimated. TCRdb's table, derived via immunoSEQ multiplex PCR, lists solely in-frame clones and lacks some. V, J and clone size are those of that table, while D and trimming were read from the DNA. The sample yields fewer than 200,000 clones, 70% to 90% seen once. The data are from a study of blood T cell repertoires in COVID-19. The wider study: The analysed material was cDNA or gDNA that came from T cells, B-cell-depleted T cells, or PBMCs.

CDR3 length: 13 amino acids. The germline V gene has CDR1 SGHRS and CDR2 YFSETQ. V was shortened by 3 bases and J by 5 bases, with 11 bases between the two germline ends. The origin of this receptor is a man aged 55 to 70 who had recovered from COVID-19. This chain links TRBV5-1 with TRBJ1-1, with TRBD1 as a possible D gene (6 bases). Sequenced material: peripheral blood. CDR3 in amino acids: CASSSYRETEAFF. The CDR3 DNA reads as TGCGCCAGCAGCTCTTACAGGGAAACTGAAGCTTTCTTT.